The T cell receptor (beta chain) described here comes from a study of T cell repertoires in cytomegalovirus infection. Across the study: CMV infection together with matching HLA type was indicated by public TCR beta signatures.

Study-level points and caveats: Totalled public TCR beta family frequency picked out people who carried CMV plus the relevant HLA. It was HLA-C-restricted CMV-specific TCR beta clonotypes that dominated the response ex vivo.

TCRdb reanalysed the reads using MiXCR and keeps one entry per CDR3 protein. The repertoire holds about 97,000 distinct CDR3 sequences, 16% seen once, with around 8.5% in the top ten. This clonotype came up many times. Its antigen remains unknown. Specimen: PBMCs. The TCR originated in a human donor in good health (CMV status not recorded). Some clones in this sample may be carry-over from other donors' samples.

Here the CDR3 DNA reads TGTGCCATCAGTGAGAGCGGCAGTCGACCCACTGAAGCTTTCTTT. Protein: CAISESGSRPTEAFF. J is TRBJ1-1 and V is TRBV10-3; D ambiguous. With 2 bases removed from V and 4 bases from J, the gap between germline ends came to 14 bases. Germline values: CDR1 ENHRY, CDR2 SYGVKD. The CDR3 has 15 amino acids.